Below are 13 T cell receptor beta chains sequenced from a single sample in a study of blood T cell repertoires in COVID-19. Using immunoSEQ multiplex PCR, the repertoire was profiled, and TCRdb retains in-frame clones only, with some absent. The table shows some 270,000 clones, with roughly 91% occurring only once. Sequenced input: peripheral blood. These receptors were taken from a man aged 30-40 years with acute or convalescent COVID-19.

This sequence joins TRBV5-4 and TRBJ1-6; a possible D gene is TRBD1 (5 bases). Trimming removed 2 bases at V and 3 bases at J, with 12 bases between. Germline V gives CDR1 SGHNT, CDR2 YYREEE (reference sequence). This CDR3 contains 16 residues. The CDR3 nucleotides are TGTGCCAGCAGCTTTGGGGCGGGGAACTATAATTCACCCCTCCACTTT. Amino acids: CASSFGAGNYNSPLHF.

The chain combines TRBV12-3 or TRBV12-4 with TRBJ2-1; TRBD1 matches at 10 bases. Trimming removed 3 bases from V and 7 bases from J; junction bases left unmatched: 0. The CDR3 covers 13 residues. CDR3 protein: CASSLGQGNEQFF. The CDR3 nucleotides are TGTGCCAGCAGTTTGGGACAGGGGAATGAGCAGTTCTTC.

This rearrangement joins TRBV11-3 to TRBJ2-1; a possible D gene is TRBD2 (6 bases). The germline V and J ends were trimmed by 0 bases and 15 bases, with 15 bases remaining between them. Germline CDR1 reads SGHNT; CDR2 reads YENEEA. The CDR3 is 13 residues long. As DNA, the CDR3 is TGTGCCAGCAGCTTAGAGTCGGGCGGGATTAGGTTCTTC. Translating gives CASSLESGGIRFF.

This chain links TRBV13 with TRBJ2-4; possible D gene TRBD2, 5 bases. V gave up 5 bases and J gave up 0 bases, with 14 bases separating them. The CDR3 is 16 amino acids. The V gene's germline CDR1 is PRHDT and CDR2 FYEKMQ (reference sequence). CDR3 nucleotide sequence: TGTGCCAGCAGCCCGGAAGGAGCGGTAGCCAAAAACATTCAGTACTTC. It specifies CASSPEGAVAKNIQYF.

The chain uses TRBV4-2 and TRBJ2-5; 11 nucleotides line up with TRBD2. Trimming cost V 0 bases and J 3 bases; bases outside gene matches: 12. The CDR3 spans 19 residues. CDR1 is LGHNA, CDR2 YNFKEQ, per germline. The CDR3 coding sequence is TGTGCCAGCAGCCAAGATTCGCTAGCGGGGGGCCGGAGGGAAGAGACCCAGTACTTC. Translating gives CASSQDSLAGGRREETQYF.

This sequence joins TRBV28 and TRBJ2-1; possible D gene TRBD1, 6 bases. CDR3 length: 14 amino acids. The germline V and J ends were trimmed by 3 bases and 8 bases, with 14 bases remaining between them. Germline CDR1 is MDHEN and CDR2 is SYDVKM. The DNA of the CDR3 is TGTGCCAGCAGTTTCACAGGGCGCGGACATGAGCAGTTCTTC. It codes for CASSFTGRGHEQFF.

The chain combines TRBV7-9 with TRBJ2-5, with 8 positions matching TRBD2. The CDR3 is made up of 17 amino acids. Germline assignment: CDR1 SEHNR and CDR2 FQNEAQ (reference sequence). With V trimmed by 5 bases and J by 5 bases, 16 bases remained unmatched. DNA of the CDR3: TGTGCCAGCAGCCCCTTTCGGGGGGGACCCGCTGGGGAGACCCAGTACTTC. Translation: CASSPFRGGPAGETQYF.

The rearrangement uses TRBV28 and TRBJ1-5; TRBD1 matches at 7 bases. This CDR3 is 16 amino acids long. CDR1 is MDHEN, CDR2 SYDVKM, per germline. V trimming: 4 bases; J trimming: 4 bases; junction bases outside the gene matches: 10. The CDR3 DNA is TGTGCCAGCAGTTACGGGACAGAGGACCTAAATCAGCCCCAGCATTTT. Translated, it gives CASSYGTEDLNQPQHF.

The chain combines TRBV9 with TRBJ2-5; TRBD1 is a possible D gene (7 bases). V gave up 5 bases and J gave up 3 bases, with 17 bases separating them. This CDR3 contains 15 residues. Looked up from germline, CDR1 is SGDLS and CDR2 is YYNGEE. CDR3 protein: CASSTQGWGEETQYF. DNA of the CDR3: TGTGCCAGCAGTACACAGGGGTGGGGGGAAGAGACCCAGTACTTC.

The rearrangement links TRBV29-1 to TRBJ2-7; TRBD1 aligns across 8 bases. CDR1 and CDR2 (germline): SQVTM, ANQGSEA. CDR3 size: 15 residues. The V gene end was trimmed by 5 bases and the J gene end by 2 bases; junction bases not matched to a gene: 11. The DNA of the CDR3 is TGCAGCGTTTCGAGTGCCACAGGGGGTGCCTACGAGCAGTACTTC. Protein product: CSVSSATGGAYEQYF.

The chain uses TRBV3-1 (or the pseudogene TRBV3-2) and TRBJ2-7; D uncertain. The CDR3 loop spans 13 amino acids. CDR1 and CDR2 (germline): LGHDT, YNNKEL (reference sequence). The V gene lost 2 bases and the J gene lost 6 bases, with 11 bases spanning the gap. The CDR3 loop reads CASSQSEPGEQYF. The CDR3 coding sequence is TGTGCCAGCAGCCAATCGGAACCGGGCGAGCAGTACTTC.

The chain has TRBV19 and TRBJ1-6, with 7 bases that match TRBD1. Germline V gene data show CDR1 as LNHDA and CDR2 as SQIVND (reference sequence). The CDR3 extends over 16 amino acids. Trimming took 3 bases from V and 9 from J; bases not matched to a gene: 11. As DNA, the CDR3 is TGTGCCAGTAGTATTGGTTCGACAGGGCGGACTTCACCCCTCCACTTT. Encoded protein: CASSIGSTGRTSPLHF.

CDR3 sequence: CASSATGGLAKNIQYF. The CDR3 DNA sequence: TGTGCCAGCAGCGCGACAGGGGGACTAGCCAAAAACATTCAGTACTTC. The genes are TRBV9 and TRBJ2-4, with 9 bases matching TRBD1. Trimming removed 3 bases from V and 0 bases from J; junction bases left unmatched: 4. The germline CDR1 and CDR2 sequences are SGDLS and YYNGEE. The CDR3 runs 16 residues.